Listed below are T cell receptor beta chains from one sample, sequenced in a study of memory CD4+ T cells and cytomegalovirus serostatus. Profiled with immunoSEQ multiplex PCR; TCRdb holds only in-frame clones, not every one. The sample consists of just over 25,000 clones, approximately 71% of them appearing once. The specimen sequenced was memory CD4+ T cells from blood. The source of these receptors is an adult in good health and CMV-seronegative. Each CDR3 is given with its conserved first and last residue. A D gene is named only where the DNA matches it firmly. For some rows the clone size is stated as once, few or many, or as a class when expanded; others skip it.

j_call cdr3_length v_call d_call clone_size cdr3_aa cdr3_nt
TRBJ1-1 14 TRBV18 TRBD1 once CASSPGQGSTEAFF TGTGCCAGCTCACCGGGACAGGGGAGCACTGAAGCTTTCTTT
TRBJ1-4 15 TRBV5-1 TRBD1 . CASSVGQGAREKLFF TGCGCCAGCAGCGTGGGACAGGGGGCGCGGGAAAAACTGTTTTTT
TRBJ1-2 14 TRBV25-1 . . CASSAREGTYGYTF TGTGCCAGCAGCGCCCGGGAAGGAACCTATGGCTACACCTTC
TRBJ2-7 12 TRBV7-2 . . CASSLGLAEQYF TGTGCCAGCAGCTTAGGACTTGCCGAGCAGTACTTC
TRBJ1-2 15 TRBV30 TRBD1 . CAWGNYRGRGYGYTF TGTGCCTGGGGCAATTACAGGGGGCGGGGGTATGGCTACACCTTC
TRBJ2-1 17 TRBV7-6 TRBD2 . CASSLKRAGGTYNEQFF TGTGCCAGCAGCCTAAAGCGAGCGGGGGGAACCTACAATGAGCAGTTCTTC
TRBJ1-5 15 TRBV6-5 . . CASSYSFLGNQPQHF TGTGCCAGCAGTTACTCGTTCCTCGGGAATCAGCCCCAGCATTTT
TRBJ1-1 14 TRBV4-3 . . CASSQDPAGRAAFF TGCGCCAGCAGCCAAGATCCGGCAGGGCGAGCAGCTTTCTTT
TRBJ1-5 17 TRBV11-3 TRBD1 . CASSLKPRTGVSQPQHF TGTGCCAGCAGCTTGAAACCCCGGACAGGGGTAAGTCAGCCCCAGCATTTT
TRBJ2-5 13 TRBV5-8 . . CASSSQGTETQYF TGTGCCAGCAGCTCCCAGGGGACGGAGACCCAGTACTTC
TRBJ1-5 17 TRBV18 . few CASSPEYSGLRNQPQHF TGTGCCAGCTCACCTGAATACTCAGGACTACGCAATCAGCCCCAGCATTTT
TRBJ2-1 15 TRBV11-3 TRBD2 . CASSLDPRTSGEQFF TGTGCCAGCAGCTTAGATCCCCGGACTAGCGGGGAGCAGTTCTTC
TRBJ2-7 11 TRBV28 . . CASTAPYEQYF TGTGCCAGCACGGCCCCCTACGAGCAGTACTTC
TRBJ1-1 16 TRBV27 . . CASISRQASMNTEAFF TGTGCCAGCATAAGTCGGCAGGCATCGATGAACACTGAAGCTTTCTTT
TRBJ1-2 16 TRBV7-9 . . CASSSRTAAYNYGYTF TGTGCCAGCAGCTCACGGACAGCCGCTTACAACTATGGCTACACCTTC
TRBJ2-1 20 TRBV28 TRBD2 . CASSSPFPAGEGRTYNEQFF TGTGCCAGCAGTTCCCCTTTTCCGGCGGGAGAAGGTAGGACCTACAATGAGCAGTTCTTC
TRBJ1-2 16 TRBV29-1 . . CSVEGSGASSNYGYTF TGCAGCGTTGAAGGGTCGGGGGCGAGTTCTAACTATGGCTACACCTTC
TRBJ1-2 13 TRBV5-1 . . CASSFGEDYGYTF TGCGCCAGCAGCTTTGGGGAAGACTATGGCTACACCTTC
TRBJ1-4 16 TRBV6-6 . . CASSTGAQLRNEKLFF TGTGCCAGCAGTACGGGTGCCCAGCTACGAAATGAAAAACTGTTTTTT
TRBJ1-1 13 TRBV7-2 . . CALSGAVNTEAFF TGTGCCTTGAGTGGGGCAGTGAACACTGAAGCTTTCTTT
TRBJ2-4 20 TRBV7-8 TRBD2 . CASSPFRGLAGTRAKNIQYF TGTGCCAGCAGCCCCTTTCGAGGACTAGCGGGAACCCGAGCCAAAAACATTCAGTACTTC
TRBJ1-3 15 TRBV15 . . CATSRDKGTGNTIYF TGTGCCACCAGCAGAGATAAGGGGACCGGAAACACCATATATTTT
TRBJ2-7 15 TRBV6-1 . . CASRDPGHLPYEQYF TGTGCCAGCAGAGATCCGGGACACCTACCCTACGAGCAGTACTTC